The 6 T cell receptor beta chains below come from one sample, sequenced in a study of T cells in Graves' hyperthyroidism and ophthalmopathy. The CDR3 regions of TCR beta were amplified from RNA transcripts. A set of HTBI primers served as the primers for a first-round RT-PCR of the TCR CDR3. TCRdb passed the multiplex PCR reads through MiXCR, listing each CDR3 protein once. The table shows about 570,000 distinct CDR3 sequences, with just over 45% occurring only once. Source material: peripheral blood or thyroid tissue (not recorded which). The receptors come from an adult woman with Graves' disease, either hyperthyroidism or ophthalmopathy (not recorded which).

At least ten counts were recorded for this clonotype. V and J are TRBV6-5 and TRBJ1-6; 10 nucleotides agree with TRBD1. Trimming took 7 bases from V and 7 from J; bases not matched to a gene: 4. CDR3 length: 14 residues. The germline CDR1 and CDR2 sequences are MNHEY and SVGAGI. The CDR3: CASNPGQGNSPLHF. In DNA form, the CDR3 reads TGTGCCAGCAATCCGGGACAGGGGAATTCACCCCTCCACTTT.

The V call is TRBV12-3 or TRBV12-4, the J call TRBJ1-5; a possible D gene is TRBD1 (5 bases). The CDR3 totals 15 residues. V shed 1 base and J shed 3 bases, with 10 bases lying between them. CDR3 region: CASSLDDSINQPQHF. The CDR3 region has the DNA TGTGCCAGCAGTTTAGACGACAGCATCAATCAGCCCCAGCATTTT.

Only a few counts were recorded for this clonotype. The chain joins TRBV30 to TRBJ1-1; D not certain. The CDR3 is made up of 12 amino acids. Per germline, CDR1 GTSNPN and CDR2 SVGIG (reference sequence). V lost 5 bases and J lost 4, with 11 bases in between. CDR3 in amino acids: CAWGDTITEAFF. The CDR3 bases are TGTGCCTGGGGAGACACGATCACTGAAGCTTTCTTT.

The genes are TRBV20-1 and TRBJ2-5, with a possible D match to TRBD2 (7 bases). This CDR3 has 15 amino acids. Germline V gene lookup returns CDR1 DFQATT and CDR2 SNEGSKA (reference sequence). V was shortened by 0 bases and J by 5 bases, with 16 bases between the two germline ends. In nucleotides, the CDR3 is TGCAGTGCTAGAGATCGGAGGGAGGGGGGGGAGACCCAGTACTTC. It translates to CSARDRREGGETQYF.

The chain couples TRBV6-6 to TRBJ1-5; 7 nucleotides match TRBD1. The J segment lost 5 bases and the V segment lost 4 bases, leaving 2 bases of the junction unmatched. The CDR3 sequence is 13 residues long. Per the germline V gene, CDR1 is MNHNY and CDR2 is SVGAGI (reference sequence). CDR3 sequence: CASSSDRYQPQHF. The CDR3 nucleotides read TGTGCCAGCAGTTCGGACAGGTATCAGCCCCAGCATTTT.

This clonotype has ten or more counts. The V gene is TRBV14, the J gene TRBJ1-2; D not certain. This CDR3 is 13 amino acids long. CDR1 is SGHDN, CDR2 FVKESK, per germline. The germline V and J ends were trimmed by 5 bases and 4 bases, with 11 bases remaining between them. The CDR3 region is CASSFMLGYGYTF. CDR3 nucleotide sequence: TGTGCCAGCAGCTTTATGCTGGGCTATGGCTACACCTTC.